Listed below are T cell receptor beta chains from one sample, sequenced in a study of blood T cell repertoires in COVID-19. The method was immunoSEQ multiplex PCR; TCRdb's version includes in-frame clones alone and lacks a portion of them. The sample has 150,000 to 170,000 clones, about 85% seen once. Specimen: peripheral blood. The receptors were gathered from a man between 60 and 70 years old with COVID-19, enrolled during active disease. Each CDR3 is given with its conserved first and last residue. A D gene is named only where the DNA matches it firmly. Not all rows give a size; the values are once, few, many and, for expanded clones, a class.

TRBD1	TRBV7-9	TRBJ1-2	large	CASSYGQGSYTF	TGTGCCAGCAGTTATGGACAGGGAAGCTACACCTTC
.	TRBV7-9	TRBJ2-5	.	CASSLSGQETQYF	TGTGCCAGCAGCTTGTCGGGGCAAGAGACCCAGTACTTC
.	TRBV7-9	TRBJ1-2	.	CASSSEGGTRGYTF	TGTGCCAGCAGCTCGGAGGGGGGGACGAGGGGCTACACCTTC
.	TRBV21-1	TRBJ1-5	.	CASRNDRDVRSQPQHF	TGTGCCAGCAGGAATGACAGGGACGTTCGCAGTCAGCCCCAGCATTTT
TRBD2	TRBV6-4	TRBJ2-1	.	CASSAGGGAYNEQFF	TGTGCCAGCAGTGCTGGCGGGGGGGCTTACAATGAGCAGTTCTTC
TRBD2	TRBV7-2	TRBJ2-1	.	CASSSLAGDNNEQFF	TGTGCCAGCAGTTCTCTAGCGGGAGATAACAATGAGCAGTTCTTC
.	TRBV28	TRBJ2-4	.	CASSITGLKNIQYF	TGTGCCAGCAGCATAACAGGGTTGAAAAACATTCAGTACTTC
.	TRBV6-2/TRBV6-3	TRBJ2-5	.	CASSYSRTRAQETQYF	TGTGCCAGCAGTTACTCGAGGACAAGGGCACAAGAGACCCAGTACTTC
.	TRBV7-2	TRBJ1-4	.	CASSPGPTNEKLFF	TGTGCCAGCTCTCCAGGGCCAACTAATGAAAAACTGTTTTTT
TRBD1	TRBV7-2	TRBJ1-4	.	CASSYRQGVEEKLFF	TGTGCCAGCAGCTACCGACAGGGGGTAGAGGAAAAACTGTTTTTT
TRBD1	TRBV6-5	TRBJ1-2	once	CASSPGQGASGGYTF	TGTGCCAGCTCCCCGGGACAGGGGGCTTCGGGGGGCTACACCTTC
TRBD1	TRBV3-1/TRBV3-2	TRBJ2-5	.	CASSQAQGGETQYF	TGTGCCAGCAGCCAAGCACAGGGGGGCGAGACCCAGTACTTC
TRBD2	TRBV9	TRBJ2-1	.	CASSPPSGGINEQFF	TGTGCCAGCAGCCCGCCCAGCGGGGGGATCAATGAGCAGTTCTTC
TRBD1	TRBV6-5	TRBJ2-3	.	CASRGQAGSTDTQYF	TGTGCCAGCAGGGGACAGGCGGGTTCGACAGATACGCAGTATTTT
TRBD1	TRBV28	TRBJ1-1	.	CASSGAGTGVTEAFF	TGTGCCAGCAGTGGAGCCGGGACAGGGGTCACTGAAGCTTTCTTT
TRBD2	TRBV24-1	TRBJ2-3	.	CATSAPPGLAGGPRDTQYF	TGTGCCACCAGCGCCCCCCCGGGACTAGCGGGAGGGCCAAGAGATACGCAGTATTTT
.	TRBV4-1	TRBJ1-5	.	CASSQDRTGNQPQHF	TGCGCCAGCAGCCAAGATAGAACAGGGAATCAGCCCCAGCATTTT
.	TRBV6-2/TRBV6-3	TRBJ2-1	.	CASSSGDGSYNEQFF	TGTGCCAGCAGCTCAGGGGACGGCTCCTACAATGAGCAGTTCTTC
.	TRBV5-4	TRBJ2-4	.	CASSQGGLLAAKNIQYF	TGTGCCAGCAGCCAGGGGGGACTCCTTGCCGCCAAAAACATTCAGTACTTC
.	TRBV7-8	TRBJ1-1	.	CASSLGAGVGDTEAFF	TGTGCCAGCAGCTTAGGCGCAGGGGTTGGGGACACTGAAGCTTTCTTT
.	TRBV28	TRBJ1-1	.	CASSSPSPGRGNTEAFF	TGTGCCAGCAGTTCCCCTTCCCCCGGACGGGGGAACACTGAAGCTTTCTTT
TRBD1	TRBV3-1/TRBV3-2	TRBJ2-7	.	CASSSGTGRYEQYF	TGTGCCAGCAGCTCCGGGACAGGGAGATACGAGCAGTACTTC
.	TRBV12-5	TRBJ2-1	few	CASGLELTYNEQFF	TGTGCTAGTGGCCTGGAGTTAACCTACAATGAGCAGTTCTTC
.	TRBV7-9	TRBJ2-6	few	CASSLQGTANSGANVLTF	TGTGCCAGCAGCTTACAGGGGACGGCAAACTCTGGGGCCAACGTCCTGACTTTC
.	TRBV5-4	TRBJ2-7	.	CASSFRGTFGEQYF	TGTGCCAGCAGCTTCCGCGGGACGTTCGGCGAGCAGTACTTC
.	TRBV3-1/TRBV3-2	TRBJ2-6	.	CASTRQGSSGANVLTF	TGTGCCAGCACTCGGCAGGGGAGCTCTGGGGCCAACGTCCTGACTTTC
.	TRBV5-1	TRBJ2-7	.	CASSLTGNSYEQYF	TGCGCCAGCAGCTTGACAGGTAACTCCTACGAGCAGTACTTC
.	TRBV13	TRBJ1-1	.	CASTWDLIQSNTEAFF	TGTGCCAGCACCTGGGACTTGATCCAATCGAACACTGAAGCTTTCTTT
TRBD2	TRBV18	TRBJ2-7	few	CASSLRIAGGMDHEQYF	TGTGCCAGCTCACTGAGAATAGCGGGAGGAATGGACCACGAGCAGTACTTC
.	TRBV7-9	TRBJ1-5	.	CASSLKSGDQPQHF	TGTGCCAGCAGCTTAAAGTCAGGGGACCAGCCCCAGCATTTT
.	TRBV7-2	TRBJ1-2	.	CASSFGGDRLDGYTF	TGTGCCAGCAGCTTCGGCGGGGACCGCTTAGATGGCTACACCTTC
.	TRBV5-5	TRBJ1-5	.	CASSLAVHRRGGSNQPQHF	TGTGCCAGCAGCTTGGCCGTCCACCGGCGGGGGGGAAGCAATCAGCCCCAGCATTTT
TRBD1	TRBV10-1	TRBJ1-2	.	CACRGQQNYGYTF	TGCGCCTGCAGGGGACAGCAGAACTATGGCTACACCTTC
.	TRBV6-6	TRBJ1-1	.	CASRTRGGGTNTEAFF	TGTGCCAGCAGAACTAGGGGAGGGGGAACGAACACTGAAGCTTTCTTT
TRBD1	TRBV9	TRBJ2-3	few	CASSAGTGSTDTQYF	TGTGCCAGCAGCGCAGGGACAGGGAGCACAGATACGCAGTATTTT
TRBD1	TRBV18	TRBJ2-7	.	CASSPPLGQGRPYEQYF	TGTGCCAGCTCACCTCCCCTAGGACAGGGGCGACCCTACGAGCAGTACTTC
TRBD2	TRBV6-5	TRBJ2-1	.	CASTPSGRAGEQFF	TGTGCCAGCACTCCTAGCGGGAGGGCCGGTGAGCAGTTCTTC
.	TRBV30	TRBJ1-3	.	CAWGTTGISGNTIYF	TGTGCCTGGGGCACTACAGGGATCTCTGGAAACACCATATATTTT
.	TRBV7-2	TRBJ1-5	.	CASSLFAGVGQPQHF	TGTGCCAGCAGCTTATTCGCAGGGGTGGGTCAGCCCCAGCATTTT
.	TRBV6-1	TRBJ1-1	.	CASSEGKDRAFF	TGTGCCAGCAGTGAAGGTAAGGACAGAGCTTTCTTT
.	TRBV9	TRBJ1-6	.	CASSGTGSPLHF	TGTGCCAGCAGCGGAACGGGGTCACCCCTCCACTTT
TRBD2	TRBV11-3	TRBJ2-2	.	CASSLDRLAGAVGELFF	TGTGCCAGCAGCTTAGACAGACTAGCGGGAGCCGTCGGGGAGCTGTTTTTT
TRBD1	TRBV18	TRBJ1-5	.	CASSSGTVQPQHF	TGTGCCAGCTCATCCGGGACAGTTCAGCCCCAGCATTTT
.	TRBV3-1/TRBV3-2	TRBJ1-5	.	CASSQVGQPQHF	TGTGCCAGCAGCCAAGTCGGTCAGCCCCAGCATTTT
TRBD1	TRBV19	TRBJ2-7	.	CASRRGQGAYEQYF	TGTGCCAGCAGACGCGGACAGGGTGCCTACGAGCAGTACTTC
TRBD1	TRBV18	TRBJ2-5	.	CASSQIGQGVLQETQYF	TGTGCCAGCTCACAGATCGGACAGGGTGTATTACAAGAGACCCAGTACTTC
TRBD1	TRBV11-2	TRBJ1-4	.	CASSYTGTGVEKLFF	TGTGCCAGCAGTTACACCGGGACAGGGGTCGAAAAACTGTTTTTT
TRBD1	TRBV3-1/TRBV3-2	TRBJ1-5	once	CTSSQVVDRGWEPQHF	TGTACCAGCAGCCAAGTTGTAGACAGGGGGTGGGAGCCCCAGCATTTT
.	TRBV6-5	TRBJ1-2	once	CASSYGQSSPTF	TGTGCCAGCAGTTACGGACAGTCGAGCCCCACCTTC
.	TRBV30	TRBJ1-1	.	CAWSQPGSSGGTEAFF	TGTGCCTGGAGTCAGCCAGGGTCGAGTGGTGGCACTGAAGCTTTCTTT
.	TRBV5-1	TRBJ2-7	few	CASSSGITYEQYF	TGCGCCAGCAGTTCAGGGATCACCTACGAGCAGTACTTC
.	TRBV20-1	TRBJ2-7	.	CSASVYEQYF	TGCAGTGCTAGCGTGTACGAGCAGTACTTC
TRBD1	TRBV11-2	TRBJ1-1	once	CASSSSDRAATEAFF	TGTGCCAGCAGCTCTTCGGACAGGGCCGCCACTGAAGCTTTCTTT
.	TRBV6-6	TRBJ1-2	.	CASRSHRENYGYTF	TGTGCCAGCAGAAGCCACCGGGAGAACTATGGCTACACCTTC
.	TRBV28	TRBJ2-7	.	CASSPPLTGSYEQYF	TGTGCCAGCAGTCCCCCACTGACAGGCTCCTACGAGCAGTACTTC
.	TRBV24-1	TRBJ1-5	few	CATSDPGGNQPQHF	TGTGCCACCAGTGACCCGGGGGGCAATCAGCCCCAGCATTTT
TRBD1	TRBV4-3	TRBJ1-2	.	CASSPQTGNYYGYTF	TGCGCCAGCAGCCCCCAGACAGGGAATTATTATGGCTACACCTTC